The present T cell receptor beta chain was sequenced within a study of shared clonotypes between healthy human individuals. Study background: Per donor, CD8 memory used one plate, CD8 naive used two, CD4 memory used three and CD4 naive used three.

The CDR3 is made up of 15 amino acids. CDR1 MDHEN and CDR2 SYDVKM come from the germline V gene. Between the trimmed V and J ends, which lost 6 bases and 6 bases, there was a span of 18 bases. Healthy HIV-negative adults with no recent acute infections or vaccinations were recruited as donors. Within Nashville, Tennessee resided all donors, each a Caucasian adult. Study-level points and caveats: Only a few donors were included, so the genetic and exposure-history diversity represented was limited.

Points on this clone: No antigen is known for it.

Assay used: immunoSEQ multiplex PCR; TCRdb lists only in-frame clones, some missing. Of some 900,000 clones listed, less than 85% are singletons. The sequenced sample consisted of memory CD4+ T cells sorted from blood. Subset denoted: CD45RA-negative fraction. The rearrangement links TRBV28 to TRBJ2-1; the D gene is possibly TRBD1 (6 bases). The origin of this receptor is a man aged 18-30 years in good health. CDR3 nucleotides: TGTGCCAGCAGACAGACAGGTTCAGGCTTCAATGAGCAGTTCTTC. Its translation: CASRQTGSGFNEQFF. Complete variable domain (other parts from reference TRBV28 and TRBJ2-1): DVKVTQSSRYLVKRTGEKVFLECVQDMDHENMFWYRQDPGLGLRLIYFSYDVKMKEKGDIPEGYSVSREKKERFSLILESASTNQTSMYLCASRQTGSGFNEQFFGPGTRLTVL.